The T cell receptor beta chain under discussion was sequenced for a study of beta chain features in type 1 diabetes. Sorted populations all had greater than 95% purity. As concerns this clone: At the DNA level, this CDR3 is encoded by other sequences in the same sample as well.

Since all of the isolated RNA was reverse transcribed, expressed TCRB transcripts were what got sequenced. This table comes from immunoSEQ multiplex PCR, and its TCRdb copy is limited to in-frame clones, with some not included. The sample records nearly 350,000 clones, under 8.5% being singletons. The receptor was derived from a woman between 18 and 29 years old in good health. What was sequenced was central memory CD4+ T cells from blood.

The CDR3 loop reads CASSLSTANTEAFF. DNA of the CDR3: TGCGCCAGCAGCTTGAGCACTGCGAACACTGAAGCTTTCTTT. The V gene is TRBV5-1, the J gene TRBJ1-1; D not certain. Trimming took off 1 base at V and 1 base at J, with 8 bases between the two ends. Looked up from germline, CDR1 is SGHRS and CDR2 is YFSETQ. The CDR3 runs 14 residues.